Detailed here is one TCR beta chain. Its antigen is not yet known. No qualities accompany the bases; no much larger clone lies one base away. The time point label on this specimen signifies: patch test 2, 6 weeks after DPC sensitization. Reading the label with the study, this specimen's treatment or condition is: therapeutic diphenylcyclopropenone sensitization with weekly scalp DPC. At every patch-test visit, the blood draw took place before the patch test was put on. Patients were eligible if aged 18 to 70, diagnosed with alopecia and judged suitable for DPC therapy, and pregnant patients were excluded. Total RNA was extracted from unfractionated whole blood that had been collected in Tempus Blood RNA tubes. The library was obtained by RACE. Sequencing instrument: NextSeq 500. During library preparation, unique molecular identifiers were attached to individual cDNA molecules so that TCRs could be counted in a quantitative, reproducible way. For every blood RNA sample, sequencing covered both the TCR alpha and TCR beta chains. The authors' analysis ran thus. Samples had a median of 95,638 TCRs, with a range from about 23,224 to 700,000. The Decombinator software suite was used to annotate the V, J and CDR3 of the TCR reads. For the PS versus PT1 abundance plots, all samples were subsampled to the same number of TCRs (28,000). Expanded TCRs were defined as absent before sensitization and observed at least eight times at the 2-week time point. The public reads were reprocessed in TCRdb via fastp at Q25 and MiXCR, keeping in-frame beta chains. Each CDR3 protein gets just one entry, which takes the most common genes and DNA from the rows behind it. What appears here as the V and J calls and clone size reflects TCRdb's work, not the paper's. The sample profile shows about 82,000 distinct CDR3 sequences; 6.6% of them were found once. The ten largest make up 1.3% of the sample.

This sample is drawn from a study of human T cells and chemical hapten exposure (dated by TCRdb to the early 2020s). General notes on the study: For sensitization, 2% DPC in acetone was applied to a 2 cm by 2 cm area of upper inner arm skin. The study tracked peripheral blood TCR repertoire changes in vivo during primary and secondary sensitization to the hapten diphenylcyclopropenone (DPC) in alopecia patients. Patient blood was sampled pre-sensitization (week 0) and at 2, 6 and about 24 weeks after DPC sensitization. The mostly female patient cohort included alopecia areata with under or over 50% scalp involvement, alopecia totalis and alopecia universalis. Blood for TCR sequencing was provided by twenty-nine alopecia patients at one to four time points (pre-sensitization, 2, 6 and 24 weeks). Throughout the approximately 24-week study period, patients were also given weekly therapeutic DPC doses on the scalp. The libraries were sequenced as a pool, and the TCR yield per sample differed mostly because of small variations in library volumes within the pool. Patch testing on the upper back used Finn chambers containing 0.01% DPC, with scoring done after 6 days according to International Contact Dermatitis Research Group standards. General study outcomes and caveats: The number of PT1 expanded TCRs positively correlated with patch test score, significant at thresholds 8, 16 and 32 but not 4. Compared with pre-sensitization or healthy control sets, expanded TCRs formed significantly more large CDR3 similarity clusters, which is consistent with antigen-driven responses. Because every patient had alopecia, a presumed autoimmune disease, the patients' immune response might differ from that of healthy individuals. After repeated subsampling, changes were observed in the strength of the expansion versus patch-test correlation and in the threshold at which the correlation became significant. DPC sensitization did not change how many TCRs were above 1 in 1000 frequency, and no evidence was found of alterations in global repertoire structure.

The germline V gene supplies CDR1 MNHEY and CDR2 SVGAGI. The CDR3 runs 16 residues from the cysteine to the phenylalanine. Only the CDR3 DNA is retained, 48 bases long and in frame from the first base. Trimming removed 6 bases from V and 7 bases from J; the gene matches leave 11 bases unexplained. The rearrangement combines TRBV6-5 with TRBJ2-1; 11 of the junction bases match TRBD2. This TCR came from a woman in her twenties or thirties with alopecia areata. Some clones in this sample may be carry-over from other donors' samples. This specimen consisted of whole blood, obtained in connection with sensitization to the hapten diphenylcyclopropenone (DPC). The encoded CDR3 is CASRRVTSGGLNEQFF. The DNA sequence reads TGTGCCAGCAGAAGAGTCACTAGCGGGGGTTTGAATGAGCAGTTCTTC.